This T cell receptor (beta chain) is drawn from a study of blood T cell repertoires in COVID-19. Across the whole study: Acute-phase and convalescent COVID-19 samples originated in the United States, Italy and Spain. T cells, B-cell-depleted T cells, or PBMCs provided the cDNA or gDNA that served as material.

Germline values: CDR1 SGHRS, CDR2 YFSETQ. Deletions cut 3 bases from V and 4 bases from J, with 13 bases between. The length of the CDR3 is 14 residues. Original processing notes: Quantification of nucleated cells was approximated via reference gene primer amplification. Clones were sequenced by immunoSEQ multiplex PCR, and TCRdb holds only the in-frame ones, with some missing. From that table come the V and J calls and clone size; the DNA was used to work out D and trimming. This table has roughly 73,000 clones, about 88% appearing once. The V gene is TRBV5-1, the J gene TRBJ1-1; unclear D gene. This clonotype originated in a man between 65 and 80 years old with active or convalescent COVID-19. The specimen sequenced was peripheral blood. DNA of the CDR3: TGCGCCAGCAGCTCCTTGACTGCCTCCACTGAAGCTTTCTTT. The encoded protein is CASSSLTASTEAFF. Variable domain in full (rest from reference TRBV5-1 and TRBJ1-1): KAGVTQTPRYLIKTRGQQVTLSCSPISGHRSVSWYQQTPGQGLQFLFEYFSETQRNKGNFPGRFSGRQFSNSRSEMNVSTLELGDSALYLCASSSLTASTEAFFGQGTRLTVV.